This TCR beta chain originates from a study of identical twins (dated by TCRdb to about 2016). Turning to the overall study: To test whether fetal clonotypes persist, this study deep-sequenced TCR alpha and beta repertoires from monozygotic twins, from unrelated adults of various ages, and from cord blood. To rule out contamination, replicate twin experiments were performed at different times with different library preparation protocols.

The library was obtained by 5' RACE. Sequenced using an Illumina HiSeq 2000. Template switching introduced a universal primer binding site; the final cDNA contained a unique molecular identifier, enabling accurate counting of TCR cDNA molecules. First-strand cDNA for TCR alpha and beta chains was synthesized from specific primers in the conserved constant-segment region. To control for contamination, every cDNA library was double barcoded, receiving both a SMART-Mk sample barcode and Illumina barcodes. Two successive PCR steps introduced TruSeq adapter sequences along with Illumina sample barcodes. The TCR alpha and beta cDNA libraries were sequenced on the Illumina HiSeq platform using custom primers. In the authors' own workflow: MiGEC processed the raw reads to extract unique molecular identifiers, while MiXCR was used to determine the CDR3 positions. Recombination models were inferred per individual with the repgenHMM and IGoR tools using an EM algorithm. Shared clonotype analysis was performed with the tcR package in R, normalizing sharing by the product of cloneset sizes. Out-of-frame nonproductive sequences were analyzed to study raw recombination free of thymic and clonal selection effects. Through fastp at Q25 and MiXCR, TCRdb rebuilt clones from the public reads, retaining in-frame beta chains. Identical CDR3 protein sequences are pooled into one entry, listed with their most common genes and DNA. TCRdb, rather than the study authors, made the V and J calls. In all, the sample holds some 270,000 distinct CDR3 sequences, and about 9% of those were seen once. The ten largest clones add up to less than 4% of the sample.

Study-wide findings and limitations: The excess sharing between twins in beta out-of-frame sequences was weaker because fewer shared sequences reduced the signal-to-noise ratio. Out-of-frame TCR alpha sequences shared between twins showed an excess of low generation-probability sequences compared with coincidental sharing between unrelated individuals. Because the same donors could not be followed over many years, conclusions were based on cross-sectional statistical analysis. Abundant cord blood beta clonotypes had fewer insertions, young adult naive repertoires showed a similar but weaker trend, and memory repertoires showed no such trend. Invariant T cells such as MAIT and iNKT could partly confound zero-insertion analyses, although diverse VJ usage argued against such confounding for most clonotypes. Recombination models systematically underestimated out-of-frame TCR alpha sharing in monozygotic twins but agreed with sharing between unrelated individuals.

All donors were healthy Caucasians. Three pairs of female monozygotic twins, all aged roughly 18 to 29 years, were included in the twin cohort. Positive isolation kits from Invitrogen were used to isolate CD4+ and CD8+ T cell populations. A word on this clonotype: Its antigen specificity is not known. Within one base of it there is no much larger clone, and no base qualities were kept.

Including the terminal cysteine and phenylalanine, the CDR3 comprises 12 residues. Just CDR3 DNA is preserved here, 36 bases in frame from base 1. V drops 7 bases and J drops 7 bases, leaving 11 bases in between. As encoded in the germline V gene, CDR1 is SNHLY while CDR2 is FYNNEI. In addition, the sample was reused for a study of yellow fever vaccine responses in identical twins. As described in the second report: According to the authors, in identical twins the way T cells responded to vaccination appeared partly convergent and partly personalized. In the study, vaccine-responding T cell clones were precisely tracked in identical twins.

The chain was built from TRBV2 and TRBJ2-1, with the D gene call left open. The source material was CD8+ T cells sorted from blood. The receptor's source is a woman aged 18-35 years in good health. For the CDR3, the sequence is CASKPPGNEQFF. The DNA is TGTGCCAGCAAACCCCCTGGAAATGAGCAGTTCTTC.